The 16 T cell receptor beta chains presented below share a single source sample, sequenced in a study of T cells in Graves' hyperthyroidism and ophthalmopathy. From RNA transcripts, TCR beta CDR3 regions were amplified. A first-round RT-PCR of the TCR CDR3 used the HTBI primer set. TCRdb reprocessed the multiplex PCR reads with MiXCR, giving one entry per CDR3 protein. The repertoire holds over 300,000 distinct CDR3 sequences, with around 14% as singletons. The sequenced material came from blood. These receptors all stem from an older woman with Graves' hyperthyroidism.

This clonotype was seen repeatedly, ten times or more. The chain couples TRBV19 to TRBJ2-3; a weak D match, TRBD1 (6 bases). V lost 6 bases and J 1 base, leaving 20 bases between the germline ends. Germline assignment: CDR1 LNHDA and CDR2 SQIVND (reference sequence). CDR3 length equals 17 residues. For the CDR3, the DNA is TGTGCCAGTAGGGGGGCCGCCCGGGACACCCGCACAGATACGCAGTATTTT. Translation: CASRGAARDTRTDTQYF.

This rearrangement joins TRBV4-1 to TRBJ2-7; 7 nucleotides match TRBD1. Per germline, CDR1 MGHRA and CDR2 YSYEKL. V dropped 0 bases and J dropped 4; count of bases not matched to a gene: 9. This CDR3 region has 16 residues. CDR3: CASSQDRRQGVYEQYF. In DNA, the CDR3 is TGCGCCAGCAGCCAAGATAGACGGCAGGGGGTTTACGAGCAGTACTTC.

Only a few counts were recorded for this clonotype. The chain combines TRBV7-3 with TRBJ2-1; tentatively, D is TRBD1 or TRBD2 (5 bases each). The CDR3 is made up of 15 amino acids. Trimming removed 2 bases from V and 0 bases from J, with 8 bases in between. Germline CDR1 SGHTA, CDR2 FQGTGA. This chain's CDR3 is CASSLLGTSYNEQFF. In DNA, the CDR3 is TGTGCCAGCAGCTTATTAGGGACCTCCTACAATGAGCAGTTCTTC.

This clonotype was found many times. The chain uses TRBV20-1 and TRBJ2-7; unclear D gene. Trimming shortened V by 3 bases and J by 0 bases, and 9 bases separated the two germline ends. Germline CDR1 DFQATT, CDR2 SNEGSKA (reference sequence). The CDR3 covers 13 residues. The CDR3 nucleotides are TGCAGTGCTAGGGTCCCGGGCTCCTACGAGCAGTACTTC. This codes for CSARVPGSYEQYF.

In its sample, this clonotype was seen many times. The junction shows a germline mismatch at one end, possibly a read error. The chain is built from TRBV5-1 and TRBJ2-3; D uncertain. CDR1 is SGHRS and CDR2 is YFSETQ in the germline V gene. The CDR3 has 13 amino acids. The CDR3 is CASSLGPADTQYF. The CDR3 DNA follows: TGTGCCAGCAGTTTGGGCCCGGCGGATACGCAGTATTTT.

Many counts were recorded for this clonotype. The chain has TRBV7-3 and TRBJ2-7; tentatively, D is TRBD2 (6 bases). V lost 5 bases and J 4 bases, leaving 15 bases between the germline ends. Germline CDR1 is SGHTA and CDR2 is FQGTGA. This CDR3 comprises 14 residues. The CDR3 nucleotides read TGTGCCAGCAGCCCCGGGGGTTGGTTGTACGAGCAGTACTTC. It yields the protein CASSPGGWLYEQYF.

This chain joins TRBV20-1 and TRBJ2-4; 11 bases agree with TRBD1. The CDR3 loop spans 14 amino acids. Per the germline V gene, CDR1 is DFQATT and CDR2 is SNEGSKA (reference sequence). Unmatched junction bases numbered 0, after V lost 3 bases and J lost 2 bases. Here the CDR3 reads CSARDRGPKNIQYF. In nucleotides, the CDR3 is TGCAGTGCTAGGGACAGGGGGCCCAAAAACATTCAGTACTTC.

The chain couples TRBV30 to TRBJ1-5; the D gene is possibly TRBD1 (6 bases). This CDR3 has 15 residues. From germline, CDR1 is GTSNPN and CDR2 SVGIG (reference sequence). V shed 0 bases and J shed 1 base, with 10 bases lying between them. The CDR3 region is CAWSVKGVSNQPQHF. The CDR3 nucleotides read TGTGCCTGGAGTGTTAAGGGGGTAAGCAATCAGCCCCAGCATTTT.

This sequence joins TRBV7-9 and TRBJ1-4; the D is unclear. The CDR3 contains 15 residues. Trimming took 4 bases from V and 8 from J, leaving 17 bases between them. Germline loops: CDR1 SEHNR, CDR2 FQNEAQ (reference sequence). The CDR3 sequence is CASSSRQRAKEKLFF. CDR3 DNA: TGTGCCAGCAGCTCCCGACAAAGGGCCAAGGAAAAACTGTTTTTT.

This clonotype has a count of ten or more. The chain carries TRBV20-1 and TRBJ1-1; D call uncertain. Between the trimmed V and J ends, which lost 2 bases and 4 bases, there was a span of 8 bases. Per germline, CDR1 DFQATT and CDR2 SNEGSKA (reference sequence). CDR3 size: 12 residues. The CDR3 DNA reads TGCAGTGCTAGATTAAGGACCACTGAAGCTTTCTTT. Protein sequence: CSARLRTTEAFF.

The table lists this clonotype with a few counts. The chain employs TRBV2 and TRBJ2-2, with D perhaps TRBD1 or TRBD2 (5 bases each). Germline CDR1 is SNHLY and CDR2 is FYNNEI. With 3 bases removed from V and 7 bases from J, the gap between germline ends came to 18 bases. The CDR3 covers 16 residues. The DNA of the CDR3 is TGTGCCAGCAGTGAGACCGGGACGGACCGGGTCGGGGAGCTGTTTTTT. Translating it yields CASSETGTDRVGELFF. The full variable domain, its missing parts supplied by reference TRBV2 and TRBJ2-2, is EPEVTQTPSHQVTQMGQEVILRCVPISNHLYFYWYRQILGQKVEFLVSFYNNEISEKSEIFDDQFSVERPDGSNFTLKIRSTKLEDSAMYFCASSETGTDRVGELFFGEGSRLTVL.

V is TRBV28 and J is TRBJ2-7; no clear D. The germline V gene has CDR1 MDHEN and CDR2 SYDVKM. V was trimmed by 3 bases and J by 0 bases, leaving 6 bases between them. CDR3 length: 13 amino acids. CDR3 in DNA: TGTGCCAGCAGTTTCGCATACTCCTACGAGCAGTACTTC. Amino acids: CASSFAYSYEQYF. The variable domain in full, completed from reference TRBV28 and TRBJ2-7, reads DVKVTQSSRYLVKRTGEKVFLECVQDMDHENMFWYRQDPGLGLRLIYFSYDVKMKEKGDIPEGYSVSREKKERFSLILESASTNQTSMYLCASSFAYSYEQYFGPGTRLTVT.

This clonotype was detected many times. This rearrangement joins TRBV7-3 to TRBJ2-1, with 11 bases identical to TRBD2. Germline trimming cut 4 bases from V and 7 bases from J; bases unmatched to any gene: 9. CDR1 is SGHTA, CDR2 FQGTGA, per germline. The CDR3 has 16 amino acids. The CDR3 DNA reads as TGTGCCAGCAGCTCCGTCTTAGCGGGAGGGAAAAATGAGCAGTTCTTC. As protein: CASSSVLAGGKNEQFF.

The table lists this clonotype with many counts. The V gene is TRBV2, the J gene TRBJ2-5, with a weak D call TRBD1 (6 bases). The CDR3 covers 13 residues. V lost 6 bases and J lost 5, with 13 bases in between. Germline CDR1 and CDR2: SNHLY and FYNNEI. CDR3 loop: CASSSTGIETQYF. DNA of the CDR3: TGTGCCAGCAGCTCCACAGGGATCGAGACCCAGTACTTC.

The chain joins TRBV4-2 to TRBJ1-2; tentatively, D is TRBD1 (6 bases). Trimming pared 2 bases from V and 3 bases from J, leaving 13 bases between. The CDR3 is made up of 15 amino acids. Looked up from germline, CDR1 is LGHNA and CDR2 is YNFKEQ. The CDR3 DNA reads TGTGCCAGCAGCCAAAAGGGGGATGGGGACTATGGCTACACCTTC. This sequence encodes CASSQKGDGDYGYTF.

This sequence joins TRBV6-1 and TRBJ1-5, with a weak D call TRBD1 (5 bases). From germline, CDR1 is MNHNS and CDR2 SASEGT. The CDR3 is made up of 15 amino acids. V lost 11 bases and J lost 6, with 23 bases in between. The CDR3 is CAANLGTLTAQPQHF. The CDR3 coding sequence is TGTGCCGCTAACCTCGGGACCCTCACGGCTCAGCCCCAGCATTTT.